This T cell receptor beta chain derives from a study of T cell responses to AZD1222 COVID-19 vaccine. As for the study in general: Timing groups of about 4 and about 12 weeks for second doses were pooled.

The CDR3 sequence is 15 residues long. From germline, CDR1 is SNHLY and CDR2 FYNNEI. V trimming: 7 bases; J trimming: 1 base; junction bases outside the gene matches: 5. Clones were read by immunoSEQ multiplex PCR, and TCRdb kept only the in-frame ones, dropping some. This table has roughly 67,000 clones, more than 70% appearing once. V usage is TRBV2 and J usage is TRBJ1-5; 9 nucleotides match TRBD1. The material was peripheral blood, obtained on day 0 of AZD1222 vaccination. This receptor was obtained from an adult in good health. The CDR3 bases are TGTGCCAGCATCCAACAGGGGGCGAGCAATCAGCCCCAGCATTTT. Amino acids: CASIQQGASNQPQHF.